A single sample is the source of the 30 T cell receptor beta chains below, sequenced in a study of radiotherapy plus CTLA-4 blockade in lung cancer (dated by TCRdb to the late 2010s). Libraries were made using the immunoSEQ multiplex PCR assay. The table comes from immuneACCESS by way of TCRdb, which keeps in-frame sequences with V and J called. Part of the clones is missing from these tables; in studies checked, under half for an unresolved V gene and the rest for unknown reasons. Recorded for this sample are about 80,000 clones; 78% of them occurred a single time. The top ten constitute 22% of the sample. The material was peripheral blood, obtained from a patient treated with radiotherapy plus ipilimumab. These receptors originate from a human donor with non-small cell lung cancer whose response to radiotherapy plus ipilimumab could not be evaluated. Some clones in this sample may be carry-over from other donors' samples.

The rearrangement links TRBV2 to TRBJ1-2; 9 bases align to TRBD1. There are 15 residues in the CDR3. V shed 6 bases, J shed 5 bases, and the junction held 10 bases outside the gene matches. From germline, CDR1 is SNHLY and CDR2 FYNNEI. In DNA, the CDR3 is TGTGCCAGCAGAACGGGACAGGGTTCAATTTATGGCTACACCTTC. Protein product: CASRTGQGSIYGYTF.

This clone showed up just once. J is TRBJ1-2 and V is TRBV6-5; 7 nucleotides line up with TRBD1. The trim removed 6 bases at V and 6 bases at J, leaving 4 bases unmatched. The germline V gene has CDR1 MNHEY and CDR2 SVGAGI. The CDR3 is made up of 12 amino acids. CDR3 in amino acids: CASSRTGHGYTF. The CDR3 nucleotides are TGTGCCAGCAGCCGGACAGGACATGGCTACACCTTC.

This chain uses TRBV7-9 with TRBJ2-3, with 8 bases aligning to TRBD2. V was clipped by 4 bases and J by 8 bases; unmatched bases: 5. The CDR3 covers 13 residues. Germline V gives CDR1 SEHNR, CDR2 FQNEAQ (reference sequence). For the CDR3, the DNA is TGTGCCAGCAGCTCGGGACTAGTTGGTACGCAGTATTTT. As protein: CASSSGLVGTQYF.

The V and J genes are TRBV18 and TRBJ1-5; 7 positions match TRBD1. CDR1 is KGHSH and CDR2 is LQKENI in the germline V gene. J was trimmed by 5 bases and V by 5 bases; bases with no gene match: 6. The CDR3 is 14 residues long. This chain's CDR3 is CASSGDRADQPQHF. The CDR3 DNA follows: TGTGCCAGCTCAGGCGACAGGGCTGATCAGCCCCAGCATTTT.

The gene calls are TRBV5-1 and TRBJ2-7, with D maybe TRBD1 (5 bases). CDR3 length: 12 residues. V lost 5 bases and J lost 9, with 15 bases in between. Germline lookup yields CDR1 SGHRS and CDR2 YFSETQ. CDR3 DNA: TGCGCCAGCAGGTCTGACAGCCTTAGGCAGTACTTC. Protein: CASRSDSLRQYF.

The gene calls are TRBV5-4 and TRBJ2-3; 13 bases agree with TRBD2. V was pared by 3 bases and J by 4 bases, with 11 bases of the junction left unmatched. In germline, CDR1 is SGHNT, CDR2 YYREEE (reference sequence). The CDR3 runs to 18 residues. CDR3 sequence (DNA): TGTGCCAGCAGCTCATCGGGACTAGCGGGAATTGAGTCAGATACGCAGTATTTT. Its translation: CASSSSGLAGIESDTQYF. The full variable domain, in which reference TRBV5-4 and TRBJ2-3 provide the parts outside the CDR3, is ETGVTQSPTHLIKTRGQQVTLRCSSQSGHNTVSWYQQALGQGPQFIFQYYREEENGRGNFPPRFSGLQFPNYSSELNVNALELDDSALYLCASSSSGLAGIESDTQYFGPGTRLTVL.

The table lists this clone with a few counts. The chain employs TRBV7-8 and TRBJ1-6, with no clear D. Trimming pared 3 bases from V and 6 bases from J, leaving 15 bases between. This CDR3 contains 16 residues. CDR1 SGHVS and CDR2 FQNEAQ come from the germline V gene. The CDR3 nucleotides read TGTGCCAGCAGCTTCGAAGCGGTGAGAACTAATTCACCCCTCCACTTT. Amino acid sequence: CASSFEAVRTNSPLHF.

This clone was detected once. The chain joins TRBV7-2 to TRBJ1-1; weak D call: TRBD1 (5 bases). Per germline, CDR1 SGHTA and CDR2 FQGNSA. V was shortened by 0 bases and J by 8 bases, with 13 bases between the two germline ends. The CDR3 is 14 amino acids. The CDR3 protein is CASSLARGRGEAFF. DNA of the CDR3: TGTGCCAGCAGCTTAGCGCGGGGACGGGGGGAAGCTTTCTTT. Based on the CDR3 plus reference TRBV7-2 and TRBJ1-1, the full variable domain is GAGVSQSPSNKVTEKGKDVELRCDPISGHTALYWYRQSLGQGLEFLIYFQGNSAPDKSGLPSDRFSAERTGGSVSTLTIQRTQQEDSAVYLCASSLARGRGEAFFGQGTRLTVV.

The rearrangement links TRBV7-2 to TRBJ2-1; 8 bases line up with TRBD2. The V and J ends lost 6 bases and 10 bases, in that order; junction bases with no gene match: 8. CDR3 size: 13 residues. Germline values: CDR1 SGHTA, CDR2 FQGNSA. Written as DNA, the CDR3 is TGTGCCAGCAGATTTCGGACTAGCCGGGAGCAGTTCTTC. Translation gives CASRFRTSREQFF. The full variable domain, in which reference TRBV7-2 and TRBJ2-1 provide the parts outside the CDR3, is GAGVSQSPSNKVTEKGKDVELRCDPISGHTALYWYRQSLGQGLEFLIYFQGNSAPDKSGLPSDRFSAERTGGSVSTLTIQRTQQEDSAVYLCASRFRTSREQFFGPGTRLTVL.

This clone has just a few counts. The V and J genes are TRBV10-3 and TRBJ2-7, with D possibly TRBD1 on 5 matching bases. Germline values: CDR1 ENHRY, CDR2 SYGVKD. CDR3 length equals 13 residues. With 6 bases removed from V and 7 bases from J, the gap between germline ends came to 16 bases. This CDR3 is CAIRSEGVREQYF. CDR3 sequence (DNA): TGTGCCATCAGATCCGAAGGGGTACGGGAGCAGTACTTC.

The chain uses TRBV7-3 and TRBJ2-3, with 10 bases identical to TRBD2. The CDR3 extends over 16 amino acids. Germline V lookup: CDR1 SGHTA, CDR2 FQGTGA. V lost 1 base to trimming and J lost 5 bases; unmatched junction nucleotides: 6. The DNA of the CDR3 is TGTGCCAGCAGCTTAAAAGCGGGGGGGCCAGGAGATACGCAGTATTTT. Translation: CASSLKAGGPGDTQYF.

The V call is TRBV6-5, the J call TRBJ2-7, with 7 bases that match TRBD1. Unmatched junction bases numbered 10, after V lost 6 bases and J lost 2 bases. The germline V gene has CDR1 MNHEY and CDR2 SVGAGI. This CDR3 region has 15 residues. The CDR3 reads CASRHPRTGPYEQYF. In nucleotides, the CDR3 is TGTGCCAGCAGGCATCCCCGGACAGGCCCCTACGAGCAGTACTTC.

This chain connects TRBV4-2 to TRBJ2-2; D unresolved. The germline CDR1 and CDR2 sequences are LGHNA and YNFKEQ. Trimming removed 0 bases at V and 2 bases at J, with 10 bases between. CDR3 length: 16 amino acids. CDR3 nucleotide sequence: TGTGCCAGCAGCCAAGAGGGCCCTCCCAACACCGGGGAGCTGTTTTTT. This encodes CASSQEGPPNTGELFF.

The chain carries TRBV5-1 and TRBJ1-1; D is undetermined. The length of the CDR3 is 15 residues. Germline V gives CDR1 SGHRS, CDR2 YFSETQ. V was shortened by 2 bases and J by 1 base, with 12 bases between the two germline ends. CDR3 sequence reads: CASSFNMKSNTEAFF. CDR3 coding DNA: TGCGCCAGCAGCTTTAACATGAAATCGAACACTGAAGCTTTCTTT.

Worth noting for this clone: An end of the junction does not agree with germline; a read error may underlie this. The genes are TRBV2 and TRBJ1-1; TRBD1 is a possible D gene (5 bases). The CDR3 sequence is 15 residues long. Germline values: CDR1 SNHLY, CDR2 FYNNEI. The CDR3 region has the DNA TGTGCCAGCAGGGAAGCTCCGGGGGGGAGCACTGAAGCTTTCTTT. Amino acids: CASREAPGGSTEAFF. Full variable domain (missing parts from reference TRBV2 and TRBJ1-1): EPEVTQTPSHQVTQMGQEVILRCVPISNHLYFYWYRQILGQKVEFLVSFYNNEISEKSEIFDDQFSVERPDGSNFTLKIRSTKLEDSAMYFCASREAPGGSTEAFFGQGTRLTVV.

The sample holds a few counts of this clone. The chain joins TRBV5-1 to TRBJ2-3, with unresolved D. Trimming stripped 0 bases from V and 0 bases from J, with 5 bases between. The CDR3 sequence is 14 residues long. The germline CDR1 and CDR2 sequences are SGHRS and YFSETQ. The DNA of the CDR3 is TGCGCCAGCAGCTTGGGGGCTAGCACAGATACGCAGTATTTT. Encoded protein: CASSLGASTDTQYF.

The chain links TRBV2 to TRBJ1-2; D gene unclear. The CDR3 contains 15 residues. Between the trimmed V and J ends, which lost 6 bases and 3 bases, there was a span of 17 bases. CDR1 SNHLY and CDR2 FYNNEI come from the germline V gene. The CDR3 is CASSGVLVEYYGYTF. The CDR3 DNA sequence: TGTGCCAGCAGCGGAGTTTTAGTGGAGTACTATGGCTACACCTTC.

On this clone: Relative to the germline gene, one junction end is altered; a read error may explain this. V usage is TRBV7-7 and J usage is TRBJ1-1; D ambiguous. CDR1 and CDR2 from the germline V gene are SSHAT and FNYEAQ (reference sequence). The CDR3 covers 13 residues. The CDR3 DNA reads TGTGCTAGCAGCTTCGGGTTGAACACTGAAGCTTTCTTT. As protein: CASSFGLNTEAFF.

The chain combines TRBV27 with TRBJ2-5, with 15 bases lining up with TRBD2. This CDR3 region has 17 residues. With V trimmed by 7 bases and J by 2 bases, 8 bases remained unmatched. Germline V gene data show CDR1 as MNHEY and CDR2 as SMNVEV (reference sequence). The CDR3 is CASIYGLAGGEQETQYF. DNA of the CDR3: TGTGCCAGCATTTACGGACTAGCGGGGGGGGAGCAAGAGACCCAGTACTTC.

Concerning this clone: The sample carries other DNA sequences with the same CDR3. The CDR3 reads CASRLTGVSNQPQHF. The CDR3 DNA reads as TGTGCCAGCAGATTGACAGGTGTTAGCAATCAGCCCCAGCATTTT. The chain has TRBV6-5 and TRBJ1-5; perhaps TRBD1 as D (6 bases). Germline CDR1 and CDR2: MNHEY and SVGAGI. V was cut by 6 bases and J by 0 bases, with 12 bases left in between. This CDR3 is 15 amino acids long.

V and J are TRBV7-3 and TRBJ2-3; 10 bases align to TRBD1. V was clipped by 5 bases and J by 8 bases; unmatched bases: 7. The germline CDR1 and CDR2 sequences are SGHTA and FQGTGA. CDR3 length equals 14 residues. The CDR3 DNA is TGTGCCAGCAGCCAGGACAGGGGGGGAGGTACGCAGTATTTT. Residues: CASSQDRGGGTQYF.

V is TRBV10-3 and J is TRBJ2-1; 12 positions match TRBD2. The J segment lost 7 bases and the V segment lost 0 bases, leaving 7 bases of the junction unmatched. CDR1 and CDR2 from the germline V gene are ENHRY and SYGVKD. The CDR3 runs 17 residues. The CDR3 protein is CAISESLTSGGINEQFF. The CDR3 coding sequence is TGTGCCATCAGTGAGTCGTTGACTAGCGGGGGTATAAATGAGCAGTTCTTC.

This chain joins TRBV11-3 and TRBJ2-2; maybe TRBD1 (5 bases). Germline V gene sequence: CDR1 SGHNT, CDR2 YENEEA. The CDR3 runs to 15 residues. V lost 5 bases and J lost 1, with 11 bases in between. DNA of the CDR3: TGTGCCAGCAGCCCAATCGGACAGAACACCGGGGAGCTGTTTTTT. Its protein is CASSPIGQNTGELFF.

The DNA for the CDR3 is TGTGCCAGCCAGGGGAACGGGCACGAGCAGTACTTC. Protein product: CASQGNGHEQYF. This rearrangement joins TRBV6-5 to TRBJ2-7; D is perhaps TRBD1 (6 bases). V gave up 8 bases and J gave up 5 bases, with 13 bases separating them. CDR1 and CDR2 (germline): MNHEY, SVGAGI. This CDR3 is 12 amino acids long.

Here the CDR3 DNA reads TGTGCCAGAAGCTTTGGTAGACAGGGGGCATGCGAGCAGTACTTC. Its protein is CARSFGRQGACEQYF. The rearrangement uses TRBV7-5 and TRBJ2-7; TRBD1 is the table's D call and was not checked against the DNA. TRBV7-5 is an annotated pseudogene. CDR3 size: 15 residues.

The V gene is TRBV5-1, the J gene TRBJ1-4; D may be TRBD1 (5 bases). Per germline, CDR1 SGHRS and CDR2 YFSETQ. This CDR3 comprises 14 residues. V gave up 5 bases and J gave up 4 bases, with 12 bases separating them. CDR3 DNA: TGCGCCAGCAGTAACCGACAGAGTAATGAAAAACTGTTTTTT. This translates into CASSNRQSNEKLFF.

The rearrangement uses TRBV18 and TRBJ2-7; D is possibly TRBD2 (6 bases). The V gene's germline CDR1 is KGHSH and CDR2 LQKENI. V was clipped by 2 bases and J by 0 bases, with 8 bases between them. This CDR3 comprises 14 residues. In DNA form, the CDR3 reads TGTGCCAGCTCACCAGCGGGAACCTCCTACGAGCAGTACTTC. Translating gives CASSPAGTSYEQYF.

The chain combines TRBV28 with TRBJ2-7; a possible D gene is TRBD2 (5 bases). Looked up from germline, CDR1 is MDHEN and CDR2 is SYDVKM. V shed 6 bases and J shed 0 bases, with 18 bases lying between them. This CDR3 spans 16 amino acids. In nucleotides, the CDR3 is TGTGCCAGCAGCAGTACTAGGAGAAGCTTCTCCTACGAGCAGTACTTC. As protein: CASSSTRRSFSYEQYF.

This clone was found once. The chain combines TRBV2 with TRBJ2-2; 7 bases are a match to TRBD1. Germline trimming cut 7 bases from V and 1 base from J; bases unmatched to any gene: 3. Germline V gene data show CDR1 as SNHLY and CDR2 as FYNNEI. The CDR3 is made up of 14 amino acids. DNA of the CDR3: TGTGCCAGCAAGAGGACAGGGAACACCGGGGAGCTGTTTTTT. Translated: CASKRTGNTGELFF. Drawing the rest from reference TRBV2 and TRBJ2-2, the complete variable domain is EPEVTQTPSHQVTQMGQEVILRCVPISNHLYFYWYRQILGQKVEFLVSFYNNEISEKSEIFDDQFSVERPDGSNFTLKIRSTKLEDSAMYFCASKRTGNTGELFFGEGSRLTVL.

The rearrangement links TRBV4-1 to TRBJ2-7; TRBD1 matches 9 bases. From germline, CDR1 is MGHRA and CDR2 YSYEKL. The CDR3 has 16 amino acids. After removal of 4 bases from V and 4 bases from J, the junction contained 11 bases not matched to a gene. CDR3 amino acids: CASSPASGTGFYEQYF. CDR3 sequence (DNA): TGCGCCAGCAGCCCCGCTTCCGGGACAGGGTTTTACGAGCAGTACTTC.